The rows below give T cell receptor beta chains drawn from one sample of a study of blood T cell repertoires in COVID-19. Sequencing used immunoSEQ multiplex PCR; TCRdb keeps in-frame clones, though not all of them. The sample includes about 250,000 clones, roughly four fifths seen only once; the top ten take more than 4%. Sequenced sample: PBMCs or T cells enriched from blood (not recorded which). The receptor source for this set is a man aged 35 to 55 who had been exposed to COVID-19. Each CDR3 is given with its conserved first and last residue. D genes are given only for firm matches. The size entry is marked missing in some rows and otherwise reads once, few, many or a size class.

D: TRBD1
V: TRBV30
size: .
J: TRBJ1-2
DNA: TGTGCCTGGAGTGTCGGACAGGGGGCTAACTATGGCTACACCTTC
CDR3: CAWSVGQGANYGYTF

D: TRBD1
V: TRBV7-2
size: .
J: TRBJ2-1
DNA: TGTGCCAGCAGCTTTCAGGGGGAGGAGCAGTTCTTC
CDR3: CASSFQGEEQFF

D: TRBD1
V: TRBV27
size: few
J: TRBJ2-2
DNA: TGTGCCAGCAAAAAGACAGGGGGCGGTGTTATCGGGGAGCTGTTTTTT
CDR3: CASKKTGGGVIGELFF

D: .
V: TRBV7-9
size: .
J: TRBJ1-1
DNA: TGTGCCAGCAGTCTTAGTGTGAACACTGAAGCTTTCTTT
CDR3: CASSLSVNTEAFF

D: TRBD2
V: TRBV3-1/TRBV3-2
size: once
J: TRBJ2-7
DNA: TGTGCCAGCAGCCTGGGACTAGCGGGAATATACGAGCAGTACTTC
CDR3: CASSLGLAGIYEQYF

D: TRBD2
V: TRBV14
size: .
J: TRBJ2-5
DNA: TGTGTAGCGGGAGTCCCAGAGACCCAGTACTTC
CDR3: CVAGVPETQYF

D: TRBD1
V: TRBV7-2
size: .
J: TRBJ2-2
DNA: TGTGCCAGCAGCACACAGGGGGCCGGGGAGCTGTTTTTT
CDR3: CASSTQGAGELFF

D: .
V: TRBV11-1
size: .
J: TRBJ2-1
DNA: TGTGCCAGCAGCCGGGTCCCCCTCCCCGACAATGAGCAGTTCTTC
CDR3: CASSRVPLPDNEQFF

D: TRBD1
V: TRBV5-8
size: .
J: TRBJ1-4
DNA: TGTGCCAGCAACCGGGGACAGGGGGCTGAAAAACTGTTTTTT
CDR3: CASNRGQGAEKLFF

D: .
V: TRBV7-8
size: .
J: TRBJ2-2
DNA: TGTGCCAGCAGCAACGAAGGGAGTCGGAACACCGGGGAGCTGTTTTTT
CDR3: CASSNEGSRNTGELFF

D: .
V: TRBV30
size: .
J: TRBJ2-7
DNA: TGTGCCTGGAACTCGCCCCCAGGGAACGAGCAGTACTTC
CDR3: CAWNSPPGNEQYF

D: TRBD1
V: TRBV5-6
size: .
J: TRBJ1-3
DNA: TGTGCCAGCAGCTTACAGGGGCCTGGAAACACCATATATTTT
CDR3: CASSLQGPGNTIYF

D: .
V: TRBV28
size: .
J: TRBJ1-1
DNA: TGTGCCACCTCCACAGGGTATCATGAAGCTTTCTTT
CDR3: CATSTGYHEAFF

D: .
V: TRBV7-9
size: .
J: TRBJ1-1
DNA: TGTGCCAGCAGCTTAGCGGGGAGGGGGATTGAAGCTTTCTTT
CDR3: CASSLAGRGIEAFF

D: TRBD1
V: TRBV11-2
size: .
J: TRBJ1-6
DNA: TGTGCCAGCAGCTTTGATTGGGACAGGGAAAATTCACCCCTCCACTTT
CDR3: CASSFDWDRENSPLHF

D: .
V: TRBV7-2
size: .
J: TRBJ1-5
DNA: TGTGCCAGCAGCTTTGGAGGCAATCAGCCCCAGCATTTT
CDR3: CASSFGGNQPQHF

D: .
V: TRBV2
size: .
J: TRBJ2-5
DNA: TGTGCCAGCAGACAGACAAGCGGAGAGACCCAGTACTTC
CDR3: CASRQTSGETQYF

D: TRBD1
V: TRBV11-1
size: .
J: TRBJ1-2
DNA: TGTGCCAGCAGCTTCGGGACAGGCGGCTACACCTTC
CDR3: CASSFGTGGYTF

D: .
V: TRBV7-9
size: .
J: TRBJ2-5
DNA: TGTGCCAGCAGTCCGACTAGTAAAGAGACCCAGTACTTC
CDR3: CASSPTSKETQYF

D: .
V: TRBV6-1
size: .
J: TRBJ2-3
DNA: TGTGCCAGCAGTGAAGCGCTTCCAGCGCGAGCGGATACGCAGTATTTT
CDR3: CASSEALPARADTQYF

D: .
V: TRBV7-9
size: .
J: TRBJ2-5
DNA: TGTGCCAGCAGCTTAGTCCCCAGTCCCCAAGAGACCCAGTACTTC
CDR3: CASSLVPSPQETQYF

D: .
V: TRBV5-4
size: .
J: TRBJ2-5
DNA: TGTGCCAGCGGGCAGATGGGCGTTGGAGAGACCCAGTACTTC
CDR3: CASGQMGVGETQYF

D: TRBD2
V: TRBV19
size: .
J: TRBJ2-2
DNA: TGTGCCACATCCCGGGGAGGGACTATGAACACCGGGGAGCTGTTTTTT
CDR3: CATSRGGTMNTGELFF

D: TRBD1
V: TRBV7-8
size: .
J: TRBJ2-6
DNA: TGTGCCAGCAGCGGTAGGACAGGGTTATCTGGGGCCAACGTCCTGACTTTC
CDR3: CASSGRTGLSGANVLTF

D: TRBD2
V: TRBV13
size: .
J: TRBJ2-7
DNA: TGTGCCAGCAGCCCATCTAGCGGGAGTTGGGACGAGCAGTACTTC
CDR3: CASSPSSGSWDEQYF

D: .
V: TRBV29-1
size: .
J: TRBJ1-3
DNA: TGCAGCGTTGGTTCTAGTCCTCGAAACACCATATATTTT
CDR3: CSVGSSPRNTIYF

D: .
V: TRBV19
size: .
J: TRBJ2-3
DNA: TGTGCCAGTAGTGGAGGGGGCCACCCCGCAGATACGCAGTATTTT
CDR3: CASSGGGHPADTQYF

D: .
V: TRBV3-1/TRBV3-2
size: .
J: TRBJ2-7
DNA: TGTGCCAGCAGCCAGGGGGCGGGCACCTACGAGCAGTACTTC
CDR3: CASSQGAGTYEQYF

D: TRBD2
V: TRBV6-5
size: few
J: TRBJ2-2
DNA: TGTGCCAGCATAAGCGGGGCGAACACCGGGGAGCTGTTTTTT
CDR3: CASISGANTGELFF

D: .
V: TRBV29-1
size: .
J: TRBJ1-5
DNA: TGCAGCGTTGCGGGGGGCCGGGGTCAGCCCCAGCATTTT
CDR3: CSVAGGRGQPQHF

D: .
V: TRBV3-1/TRBV3-2
size: .
J: TRBJ1-1
DNA: TGTGCCAGCAGCCAAGGCATGACTTCGACCCCTGAAGCTTTCTTT
CDR3: CASSQGMTSTPEAFF

D: TRBD2
V: TRBV3-1/TRBV3-2
size: once
J: TRBJ2-1
DNA: TGTGCCAGCAGCCAAGGGACTAGCGGGTTGCAGTTCTTC
CDR3: CASSQGTSGLQFF

D: TRBD2
V: TRBV28
size: .
J: TRBJ2-5
DNA: TGTGCCAGCAGCGAGCAATTGGGGGGGCAAGAGACCCAGTACTTC
CDR3: CASSEQLGGQETQYF

D: .
V: TRBV18
size: once
J: TRBJ2-2
DNA: TGTGCCAGCTCAGCGAACAGGGTTAACGGGGAGCTGTTTTTT
CDR3: CASSANRVNGELFF

D: TRBD2
V: TRBV18
size: .
J: TRBJ2-3
DNA: TGTGCCAGCTCACGAGGGCAGCGGGAGGGCGATACGCAGTATTTT
CDR3: CASSRGQREGDTQYF

D: .
V: TRBV5-4
size: .
J: TRBJ2-1
DNA: TGTGCCAGCAGCCGCCCTGGACTCGATGAGCAGTTCTTC
CDR3: CASSRPGLDEQFF

D: TRBD2
V: TRBV11-2
size: once
J: TRBJ2-1
DNA: TGTGCCAGCAGCTCACTAGCGGGAGGGTCCAATGAGCAGTTCTTC
CDR3: CASSSLAGGSNEQFF

D: .
V: TRBV5-1
size: .
J: TRBJ2-5
DNA: TGCGCCAGCAGCTTAGAAACAGGGACAGAGACCCAGTACTTC
CDR3: CASSLETGTETQYF

D: TRBD1
V: TRBV19
size: .
J: TRBJ1-1
DNA: TGTGCCAGTAGTATAGGCACAGGGGTGACCACTGAAGCTTTCTTT
CDR3: CASSIGTGVTTEAFF

D: TRBD1
V: TRBV19
size: few
J: TRBJ2-7
DNA: TGTGCCAGTAGTATGGGACAGGGGTACCACGAGCAGTACTTC
CDR3: CASSMGQGYHEQYF

D: .
V: TRBV7-9
size: .
J: TRBJ2-5
DNA: TGTGCCAGCAGCCTCCTGGGCGCTCGGCAAGAGACCCAGTACTTC
CDR3: CASSLLGARQETQYF

D: TRBD2
V: TRBV24-1
size: .
J: TRBJ2-1
DNA: TGTGCCACCAGTGATTTAGGTCTAGCGGGAGGGCCGCAGTTCTTC
CDR3: CATSDLGLAGGPQFF

D: .
V: TRBV6-5
size: few
J: TRBJ1-5
DNA: TGTGCCAGCAGTCGTCAGGAGGGCAATCAGCCCCAGCATTTT
CDR3: CASSRQEGNQPQHF

D: .
V: TRBV11-2
size: .
J: TRBJ1-1
DNA: TGTGCCAGCAGCAAACTCACAGGTATGAACACTGAAGCTTTCTTT
CDR3: CASSKLTGMNTEAFF

D: .
V: TRBV3-1/TRBV3-2
size: .
J: TRBJ1-1
DNA: TGTGCCAGCAGCCTTGAGGGATCCCCCCAAGCTTTCTTT
CDR3: CASSLEGSPQAFF

D: .
V: TRBV7-8
size: .
J: TRBJ2-5
DNA: TGTGCCAGCAGCTTGGAGTCGGACCAGTACTTC
CDR3: CASSLESDQYF

D: .
V: TRBV6-5
size: .
J: TRBJ2-5
DNA: TGTGCCAGCAGATCATCTAGCGGAGGGCCAGGGGCCCAGTACTTC
CDR3: CASRSSSGGPGAQYF

D: .
V: TRBV24-1
size: .
J: TRBJ2-1
DNA: TGTGCCATAGGGGATGGGTTTATGGATGAGCAGTTCTTC
CDR3: CAIGDGFMDEQFF

D: .
V: TRBV20-1
size: .
J: TRBJ2-3
DNA: TGCAGTGCTAGTTTCCCGGGACTCAACACAGATACGCAGTATTTT
CDR3: CSASFPGLNTDTQYF

D: TRBD2
V: TRBV3-1/TRBV3-2
size: once
J: TRBJ2-1
DNA: TGTGCCAGCAGCCCCACTAGCGGATCCTACAATGAGCAGTTCTTC
CDR3: CASSPTSGSYNEQFF

D: TRBD2
V: TRBV5-1
size: once
J: TRBJ2-5
DNA: TGCGCCAGCAGCCTGACTAACGGGGGAGGGGAGGAGACCCAGTACTTC
CDR3: CASSLTNGGGEETQYF

D: .
V: TRBV7-3
size: few
J: TRBJ2-5
DNA: TGTGCCAGCAGCTCCGTGTCGGGGGAGACCCAGTACTTC
CDR3: CASSSVSGETQYF

D: .
V: TRBV15
size: once
J: TRBJ2-7
DNA: TGTGCCACCAGCAGAGATGATAGCGTGGCGCAGTACTTC
CDR3: CATSRDDSVAQYF

D: .
V: TRBV18
size: .
J: TRBJ2-5
DNA: TGTGCCAGCTCAAAGACTAGCCAAGAGACCCAGTACTTC
CDR3: CASSKTSQETQYF

D: TRBD2
V: TRBV19
size: .
J: TRBJ2-2
DNA: TGTGCCAGTACTCCCCCGGGACTAGCGGCGAACACCGGGGAGCTGTTTTTT
CDR3: CASTPPGLAANTGELFF

D: .
V: TRBV3-1/TRBV3-2
size: .
J: TRBJ2-1
DNA: TGTGCCAGCAGCCAAACGGGAAGTGAAGAAAAATACAATGAGCAGTTCTTC
CDR3: CASSQTGSEEKYNEQFF

D: TRBD1
V: TRBV19
size: few
J: TRBJ2-7
DNA: TGTGCCAGTAGTCTGAACAGGGGGCCCACCTACGAGCAGTACTTC
CDR3: CASSLNRGPTYEQYF

D: .
V: TRBV24-1
size: .
J: TRBJ1-5
DNA: TGTGCCACCAGTGATGATCTAAGCAATCAGCCCCAGCATTTT
CDR3: CATSDDLSNQPQHF

D: .
V: TRBV9
size: .
J: TRBJ2-4
DNA: TGTGCCAGCAGCTCTATGGGGGGTAACTTAGACTTC
CDR3: CASSSMGGNLDF

D: TRBD1
V: TRBV2
size: .
J: TRBJ1-5
DNA: TGTGCCAGCATTAGGGACAGGGGGCTCAATCAGCCCCAGCATTTT
CDR3: CASIRDRGLNQPQHF